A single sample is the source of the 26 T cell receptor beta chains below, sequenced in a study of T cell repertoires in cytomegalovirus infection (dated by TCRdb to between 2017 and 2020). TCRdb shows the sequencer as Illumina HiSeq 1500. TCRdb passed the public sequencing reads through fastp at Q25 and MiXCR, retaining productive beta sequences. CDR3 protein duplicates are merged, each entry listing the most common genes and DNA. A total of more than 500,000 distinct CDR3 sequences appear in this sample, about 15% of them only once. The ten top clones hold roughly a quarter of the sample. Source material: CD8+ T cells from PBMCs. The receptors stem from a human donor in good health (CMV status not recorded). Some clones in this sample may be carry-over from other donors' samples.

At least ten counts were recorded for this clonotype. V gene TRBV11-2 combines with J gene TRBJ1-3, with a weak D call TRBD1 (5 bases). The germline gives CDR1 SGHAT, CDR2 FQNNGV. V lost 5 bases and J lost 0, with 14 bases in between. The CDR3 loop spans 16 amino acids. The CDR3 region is CASSGPGLSSGNTIYF. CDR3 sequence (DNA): TGTGCCAGCAGCGGTCCGGGACTCAGCTCTGGAAACACCATATATTTT.

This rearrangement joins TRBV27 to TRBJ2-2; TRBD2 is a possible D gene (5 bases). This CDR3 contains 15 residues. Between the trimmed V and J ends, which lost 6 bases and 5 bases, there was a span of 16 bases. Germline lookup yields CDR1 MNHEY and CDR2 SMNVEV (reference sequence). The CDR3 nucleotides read TGTGCCAGCAGCGGTGGGAGCCGTCGTACCGGGGAGCTGTTTTTT. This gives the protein CASSGGSRRTGELFF.

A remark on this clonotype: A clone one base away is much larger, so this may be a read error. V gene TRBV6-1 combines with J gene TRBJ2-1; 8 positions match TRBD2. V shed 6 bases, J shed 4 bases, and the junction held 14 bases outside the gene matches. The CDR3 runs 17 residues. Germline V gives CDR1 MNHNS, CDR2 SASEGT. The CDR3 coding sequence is TGTGCCAGCAGCTCCATCGCGGGGGGTCGGAATTACAATGAGCAGTTCTTC. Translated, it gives CASSSIAGGRNYNEQFF.

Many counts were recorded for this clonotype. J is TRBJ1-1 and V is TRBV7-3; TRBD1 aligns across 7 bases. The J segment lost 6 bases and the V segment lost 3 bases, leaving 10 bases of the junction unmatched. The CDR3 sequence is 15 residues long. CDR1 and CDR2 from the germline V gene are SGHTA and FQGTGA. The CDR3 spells CASSLGDSADAEAFF. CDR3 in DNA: TGTGCCAGCAGCTTGGGGGACAGCGCGGACGCTGAAGCTTTCTTT.

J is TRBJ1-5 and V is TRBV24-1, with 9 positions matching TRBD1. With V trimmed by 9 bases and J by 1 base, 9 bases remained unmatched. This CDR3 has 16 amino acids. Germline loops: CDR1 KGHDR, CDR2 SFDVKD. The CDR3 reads CATGQGRRYSNQPQHF. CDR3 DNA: TGTGCCACCGGACAGGGGAGGCGGTACAGCAATCAGCCCCAGCATTTT.

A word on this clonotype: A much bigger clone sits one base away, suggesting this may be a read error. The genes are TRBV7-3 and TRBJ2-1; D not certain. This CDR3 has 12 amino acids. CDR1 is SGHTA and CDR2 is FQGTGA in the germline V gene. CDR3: CASSRDPNGQFF. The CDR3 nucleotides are TGTGCCAGCAGCAGGGATCCCAATGGGCAGTTCTTC.

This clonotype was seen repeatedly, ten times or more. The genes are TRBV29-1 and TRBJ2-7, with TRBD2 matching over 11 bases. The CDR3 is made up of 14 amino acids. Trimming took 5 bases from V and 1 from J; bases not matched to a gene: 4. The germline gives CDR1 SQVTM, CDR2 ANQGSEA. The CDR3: CSVTGTSGSYEQYF. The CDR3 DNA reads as TGCAGCGTTACAGGGACTAGCGGTTCCTACGAGCAGTACTTC.

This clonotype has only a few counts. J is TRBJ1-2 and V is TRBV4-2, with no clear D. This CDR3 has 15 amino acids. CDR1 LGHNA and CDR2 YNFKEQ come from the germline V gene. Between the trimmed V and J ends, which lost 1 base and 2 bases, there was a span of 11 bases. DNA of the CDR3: TGTGCCAGCAGCCAAGCCCAGAGCGACAACTATGGCTACACCTTC. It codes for CASSQAQSDNYGYTF.

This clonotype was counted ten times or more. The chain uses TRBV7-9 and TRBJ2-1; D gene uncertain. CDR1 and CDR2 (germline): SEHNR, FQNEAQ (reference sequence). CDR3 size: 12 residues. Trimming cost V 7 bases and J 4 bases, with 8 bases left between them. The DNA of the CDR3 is TGTGCCAGCAATAACGATTACAATGAGCAGTTCTTC. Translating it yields CASNNDYNEQFF.

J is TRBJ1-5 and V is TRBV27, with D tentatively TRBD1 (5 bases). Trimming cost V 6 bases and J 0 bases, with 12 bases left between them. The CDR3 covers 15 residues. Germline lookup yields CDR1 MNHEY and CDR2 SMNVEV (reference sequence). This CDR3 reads CASRPGTVSNQPQHF. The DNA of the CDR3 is TGTGCCAGCAGGCCTGGGACGGTTAGCAATCAGCCCCAGCATTTT.

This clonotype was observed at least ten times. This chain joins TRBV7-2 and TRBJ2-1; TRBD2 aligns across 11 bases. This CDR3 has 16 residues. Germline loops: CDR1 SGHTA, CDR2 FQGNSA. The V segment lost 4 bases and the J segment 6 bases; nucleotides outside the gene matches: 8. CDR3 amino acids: CASSWFSGGAPNEQFF. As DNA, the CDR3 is TGTGCCAGCAGCTGGTTTAGCGGGGGGGCCCCCAATGAGCAGTTCTTC. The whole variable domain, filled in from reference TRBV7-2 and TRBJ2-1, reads GAGVSQSPSNKVTEKGKDVELRCDPISGHTALYWYRQSLGQGLEFLIYFQGNSAPDKSGLPSDRFSAERTGGSVSTLTIQRTQQEDSAVYLCASSWFSGGAPNEQFFGPGTRLTVL.

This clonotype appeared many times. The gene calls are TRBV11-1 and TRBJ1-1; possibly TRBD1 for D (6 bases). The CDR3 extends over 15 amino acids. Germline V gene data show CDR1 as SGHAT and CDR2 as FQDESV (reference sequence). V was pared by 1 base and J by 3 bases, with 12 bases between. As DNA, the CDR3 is TGTGCCAGCAGCTTAGAAAGGACAGATCACACTGAAGCTTTCTTT. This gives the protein CASSLERTDHTEAFF.

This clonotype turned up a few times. This CDR3 reads CASSTLLNNEQFF. The CDR3 DNA is TGTGCCAGCAGCACCCTTTTGAACAATGAGCAGTTCTTC. The V and J genes are TRBV9 and TRBJ2-1; the D is unclear. Germline CDR1 is SGDLS and CDR2 is YYNGEE. This CDR3 is 13 amino acids long. The ends were cut back, 4 bases at V and 5 bases at J, with 10 bases in the middle.

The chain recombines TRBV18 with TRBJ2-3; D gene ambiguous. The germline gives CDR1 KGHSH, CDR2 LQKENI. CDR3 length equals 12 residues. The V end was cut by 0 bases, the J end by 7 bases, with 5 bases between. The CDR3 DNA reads TGTGCCAGCTCACCACCGTTTTATACGCAGTATTTT. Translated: CASSPPFYTQYF.

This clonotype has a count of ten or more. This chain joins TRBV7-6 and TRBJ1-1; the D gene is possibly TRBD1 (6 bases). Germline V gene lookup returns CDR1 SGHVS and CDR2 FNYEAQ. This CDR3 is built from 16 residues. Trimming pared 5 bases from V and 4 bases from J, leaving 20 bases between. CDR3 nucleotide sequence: TGTGCCAGCAGCACATCGACAGGTCTCGGTCGCACTGAAGCTTTCTTT. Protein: CASSTSTGLGRTEAFF.

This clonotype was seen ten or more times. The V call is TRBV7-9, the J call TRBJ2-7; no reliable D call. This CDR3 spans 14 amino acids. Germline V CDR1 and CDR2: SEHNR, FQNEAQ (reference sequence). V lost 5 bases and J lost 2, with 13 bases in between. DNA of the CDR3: TGTGCCAGCAGCCCCGGGTTATGGCCCTACGAGCAGTACTTC. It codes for CASSPGLWPYEQYF. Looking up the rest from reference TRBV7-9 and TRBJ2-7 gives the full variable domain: DTGVSQNPRHKITKRGQNVTFRCDPISEHNRLYWYRQTLGQGPEFLTYFQNEAQLEKSRLLSDRFSAERPKGSFSTLEIQRTEQGDSAMYLCASSPGLWPYEQYFGPGTRLTVT.

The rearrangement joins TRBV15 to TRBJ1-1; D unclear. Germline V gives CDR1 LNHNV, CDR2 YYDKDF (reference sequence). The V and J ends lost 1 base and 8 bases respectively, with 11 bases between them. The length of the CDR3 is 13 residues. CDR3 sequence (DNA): TGTGCCACCAGCAGAGCTCGGGCCTCGGAAGCTTTCTTT. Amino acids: CATSRARASEAFF.

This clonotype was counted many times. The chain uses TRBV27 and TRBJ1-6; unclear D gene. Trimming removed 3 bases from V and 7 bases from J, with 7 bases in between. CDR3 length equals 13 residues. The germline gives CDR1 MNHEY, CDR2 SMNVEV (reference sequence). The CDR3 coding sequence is TGTGCCAGCAGTTTGGACGGAAATTCACCCCTCCACTTT. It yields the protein CASSLDGNSPLHF.

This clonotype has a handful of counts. CDR3 DNA: TGTGCCAGCAGCTTTCGGACTAGCGGGAGTATCTATGAGCAGTTCTTC. This gives the protein CASSFRTSGSIYEQFF. The V gene is TRBV14, the J gene TRBJ2-1, with TRBD2 matching over 13 bases. With 5 bases clipped from V and 8 bases from J, the junction kept 9 bases outside the gene matches. Germline V lookup: CDR1 SGHDN, CDR2 FVKESK. This CDR3 has 16 amino acids. Drawing the rest from reference TRBV14 and TRBJ2-1, the complete variable domain is EAGVTQFPSHSVIEKGQTVTLRCDPISGHDNLYWYRRVMGKEIKFLLHFVKESKQDESGMPNNRFLAERTGGTYSTLKVQPAELEDSGVYFCASSFRTSGSIYEQFFGPGTRLTVL.

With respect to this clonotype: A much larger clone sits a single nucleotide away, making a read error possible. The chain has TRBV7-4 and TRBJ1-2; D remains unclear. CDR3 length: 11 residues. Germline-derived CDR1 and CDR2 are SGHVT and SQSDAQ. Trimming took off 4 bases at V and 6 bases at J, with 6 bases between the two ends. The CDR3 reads CASSCIHGYTF. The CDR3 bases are TGTGCCAGCAGCTGCATCCATGGCTACACCTTC.

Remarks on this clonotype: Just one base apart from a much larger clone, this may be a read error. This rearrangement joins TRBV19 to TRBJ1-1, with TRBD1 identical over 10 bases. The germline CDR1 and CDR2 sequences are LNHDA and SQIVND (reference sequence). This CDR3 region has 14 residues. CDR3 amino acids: CASSAGQGYTEALF. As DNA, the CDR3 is TGTGCCAGTAGTGCGGGACAGGGGTACACTGAAGCTTTATTT.

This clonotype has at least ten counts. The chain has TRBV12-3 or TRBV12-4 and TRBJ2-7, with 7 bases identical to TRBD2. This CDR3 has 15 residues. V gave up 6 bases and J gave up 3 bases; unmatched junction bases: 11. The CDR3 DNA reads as TGTGCCAGCAGCCCTGGGGGGGTCGGGATCTACGAGCAGTACTTC. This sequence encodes CASSPGGVGIYEQYF.

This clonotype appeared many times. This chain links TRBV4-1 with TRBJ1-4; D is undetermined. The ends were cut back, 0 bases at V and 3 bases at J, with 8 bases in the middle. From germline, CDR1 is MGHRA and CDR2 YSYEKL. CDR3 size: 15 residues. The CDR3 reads CASSQDSWANEKLFF. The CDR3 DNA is TGCGCCAGCAGCCAAGACTCCTGGGCTAATGAAAAACTGTTTTTT.

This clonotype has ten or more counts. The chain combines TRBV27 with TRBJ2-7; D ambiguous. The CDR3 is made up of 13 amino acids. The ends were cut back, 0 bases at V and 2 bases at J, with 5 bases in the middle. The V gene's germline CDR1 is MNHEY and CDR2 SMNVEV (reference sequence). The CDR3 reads CASSLSMAYEQYF. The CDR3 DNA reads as TGTGCCAGCAGTTTATCGATGGCCTACGAGCAGTACTTC.

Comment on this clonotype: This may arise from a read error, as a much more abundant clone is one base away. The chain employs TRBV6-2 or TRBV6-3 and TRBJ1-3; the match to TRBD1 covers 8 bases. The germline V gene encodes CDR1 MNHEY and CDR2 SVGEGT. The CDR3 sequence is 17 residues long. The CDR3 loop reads CASSYSRTGLSGNAIYF. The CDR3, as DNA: TGTGCCAGCAGTTACTCCCGGACAGGGCTCTCTGGAAACGCCATATATTTT.

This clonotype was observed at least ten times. DNA for the CDR3: TGTGCCAGCAGGGGGACAGGCCCCTACGAGCAGTACTTC. Translation: CASRGTGPYEQYF. The V call is TRBV12-3 or TRBV12-4, the J call TRBJ2-7; 8 bases line up with TRBD1. V dropped 6 bases and J dropped 2; count of bases not matched to a gene: 3. This CDR3 is 13 amino acids long.